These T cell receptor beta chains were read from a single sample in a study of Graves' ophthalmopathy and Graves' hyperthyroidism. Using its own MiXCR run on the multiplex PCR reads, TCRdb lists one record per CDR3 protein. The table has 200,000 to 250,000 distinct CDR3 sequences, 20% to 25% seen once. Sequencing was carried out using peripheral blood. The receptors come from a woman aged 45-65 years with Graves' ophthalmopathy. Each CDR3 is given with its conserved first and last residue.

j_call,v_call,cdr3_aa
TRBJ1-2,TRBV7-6,CASSLDGATGYTF
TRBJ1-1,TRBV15,CATSREGGTEAFF
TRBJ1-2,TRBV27,CASSLLGQGGTHGYTF
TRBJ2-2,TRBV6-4,CASTRQGTFSNTGELFF
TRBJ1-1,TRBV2,CASSEVESTEAFF
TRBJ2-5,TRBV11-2,CASSYQGRETQYF
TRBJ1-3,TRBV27,CASSLSRQGGNTIYF
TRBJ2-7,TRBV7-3,CASSINSLGEQYF
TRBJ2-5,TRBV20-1,CSARSLLAGETQYF
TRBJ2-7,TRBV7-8,CASSLGASEQYF
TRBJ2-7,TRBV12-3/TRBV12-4,CASSLPMTARGYEQYF
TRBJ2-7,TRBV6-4,CARSTGCGLAGNQAVSYEQYF
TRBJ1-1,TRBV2,CASTAVKTENTEAFF
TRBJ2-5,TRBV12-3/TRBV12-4,CASSSGSGPQETQYF
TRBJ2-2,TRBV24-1,CATSDLYSVAGELFF
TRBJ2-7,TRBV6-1,CASKVGGGFYEQYF
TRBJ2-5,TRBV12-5,CASELANQETQYF
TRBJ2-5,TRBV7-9,CASRHRSDNQETQYF
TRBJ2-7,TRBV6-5,CASSYSPGTGENEQYF
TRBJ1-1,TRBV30,CAWSNGRLNTEAFF
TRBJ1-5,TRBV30,CAWSRAANQPQHF
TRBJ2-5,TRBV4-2,CASSRVGGGRETQYF